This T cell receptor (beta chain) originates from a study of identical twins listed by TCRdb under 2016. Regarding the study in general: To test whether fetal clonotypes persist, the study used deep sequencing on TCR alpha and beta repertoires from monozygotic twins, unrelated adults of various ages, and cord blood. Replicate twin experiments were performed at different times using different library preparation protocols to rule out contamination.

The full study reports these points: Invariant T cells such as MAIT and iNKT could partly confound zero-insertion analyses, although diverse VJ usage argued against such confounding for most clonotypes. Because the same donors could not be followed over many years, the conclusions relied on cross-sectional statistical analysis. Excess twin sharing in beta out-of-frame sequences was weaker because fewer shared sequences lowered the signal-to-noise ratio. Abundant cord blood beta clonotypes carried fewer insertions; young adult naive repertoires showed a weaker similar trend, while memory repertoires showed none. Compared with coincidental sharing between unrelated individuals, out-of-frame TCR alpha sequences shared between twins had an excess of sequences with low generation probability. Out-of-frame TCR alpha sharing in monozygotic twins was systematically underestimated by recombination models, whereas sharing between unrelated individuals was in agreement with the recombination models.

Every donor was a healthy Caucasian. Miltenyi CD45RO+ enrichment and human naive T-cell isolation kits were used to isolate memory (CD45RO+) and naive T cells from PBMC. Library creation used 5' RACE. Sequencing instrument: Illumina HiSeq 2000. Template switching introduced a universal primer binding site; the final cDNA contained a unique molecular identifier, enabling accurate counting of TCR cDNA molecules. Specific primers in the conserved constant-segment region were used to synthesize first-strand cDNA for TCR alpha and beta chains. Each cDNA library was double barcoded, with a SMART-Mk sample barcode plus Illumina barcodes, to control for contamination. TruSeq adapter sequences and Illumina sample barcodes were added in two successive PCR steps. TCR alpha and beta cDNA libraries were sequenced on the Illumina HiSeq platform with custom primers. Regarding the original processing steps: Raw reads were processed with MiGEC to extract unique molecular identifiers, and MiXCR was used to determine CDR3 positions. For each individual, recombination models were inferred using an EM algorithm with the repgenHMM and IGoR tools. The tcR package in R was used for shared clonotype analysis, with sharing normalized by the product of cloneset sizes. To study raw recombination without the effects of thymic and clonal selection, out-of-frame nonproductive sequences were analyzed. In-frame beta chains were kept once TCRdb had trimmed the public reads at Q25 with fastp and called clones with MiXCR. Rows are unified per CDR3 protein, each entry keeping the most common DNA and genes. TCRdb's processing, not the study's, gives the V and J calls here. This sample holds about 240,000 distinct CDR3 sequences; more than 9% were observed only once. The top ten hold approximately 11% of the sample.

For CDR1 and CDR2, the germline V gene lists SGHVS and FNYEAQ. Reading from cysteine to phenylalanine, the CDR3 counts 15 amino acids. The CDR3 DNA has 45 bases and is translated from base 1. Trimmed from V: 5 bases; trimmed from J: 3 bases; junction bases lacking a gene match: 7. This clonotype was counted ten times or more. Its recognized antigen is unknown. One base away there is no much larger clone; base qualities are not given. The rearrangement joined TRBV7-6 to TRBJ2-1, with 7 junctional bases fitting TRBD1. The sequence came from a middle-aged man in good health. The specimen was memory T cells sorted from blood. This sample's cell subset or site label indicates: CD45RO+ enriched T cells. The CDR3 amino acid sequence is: CASSRRTGDYNEQFF. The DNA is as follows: TGTGCCAGCAGCCGTCGGACAGGTGACTACAATGAGCAGTTCTTC. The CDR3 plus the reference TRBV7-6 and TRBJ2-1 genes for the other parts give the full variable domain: GAGVSQSPRYKVTKRGQDVALRCDPISGHVSLYWYRQALGQGPEFLTYFNYEAQQDKSGLPNDRFSAERPEGSISTLTIQRTEQRDSAMYRCASSRRTGDYNEQFFGPGTRLTVL.